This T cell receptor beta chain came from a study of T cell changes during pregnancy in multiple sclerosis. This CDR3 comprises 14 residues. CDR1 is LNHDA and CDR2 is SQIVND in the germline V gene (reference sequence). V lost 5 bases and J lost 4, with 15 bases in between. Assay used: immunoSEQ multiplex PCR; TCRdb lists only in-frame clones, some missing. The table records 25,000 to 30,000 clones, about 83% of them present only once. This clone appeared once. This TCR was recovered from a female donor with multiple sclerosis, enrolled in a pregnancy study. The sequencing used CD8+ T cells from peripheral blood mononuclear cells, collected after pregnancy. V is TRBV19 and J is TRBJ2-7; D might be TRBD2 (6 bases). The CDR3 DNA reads TGTGCCAGTAGTCCGGGGGTTTATGGATACGAGCAGTACTTC. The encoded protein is CASSPGVYGYEQYF.